The T cell receptor beta chain described here comes from a study of early T cells in non-severe SARS-CoV-2 infection. Study-wide results and caveats: The VDJdb matching leaned toward anti-spike CD8 responses and overlooked private and CD4 specificities.

CDR1 is MDHEN, CDR2 SYDVKM, per germline. Losses at the gene ends were 8 bases for V and 5 bases for J; bases not matched to a gene: 8. This CDR3 comprises 15 residues. A single record per CDR3 protein comes from TCRdb applying MiXCR to the 5' RACE reads. The sample carries about 77,000 distinct CDR3 sequences, around 8.7% recorded once. In regard to this clonotype: Antigen specificity is unknown.

The sequenced sample was whole blood. J is TRBJ2-5 and V is TRBV28, with 13 bases that match TRBD2. This clonotype originated in an adult who was a healthcare worker with PCR-confirmed SARS-CoV-2 infection or an uninfected control (not recorded which). CDR3 protein: CASAGLAGLGETQYF. The CDR3 coding sequence is TGTGCCAGCGCGGGACTAGCGGGATTGGGGGAGACCCAGTACTTC.